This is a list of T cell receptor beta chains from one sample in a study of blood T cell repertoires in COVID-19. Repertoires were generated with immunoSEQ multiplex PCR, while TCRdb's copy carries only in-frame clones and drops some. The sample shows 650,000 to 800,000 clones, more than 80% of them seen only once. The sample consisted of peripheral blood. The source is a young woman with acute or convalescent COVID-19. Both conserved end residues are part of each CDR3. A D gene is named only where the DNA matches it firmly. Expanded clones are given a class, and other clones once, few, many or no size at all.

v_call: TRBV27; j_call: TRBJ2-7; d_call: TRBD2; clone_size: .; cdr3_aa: CASRPGGVPGYEQYF; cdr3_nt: TGTGCCAGCAGACCCGGGGGGGTGCCTGGGTACGAGCAGTACTTC
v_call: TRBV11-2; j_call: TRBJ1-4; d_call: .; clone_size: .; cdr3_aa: CASSTTPPRKLFF; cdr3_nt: TGTGCCAGCAGCACCACGCCGCCTAGAAAACTGTTTTTT
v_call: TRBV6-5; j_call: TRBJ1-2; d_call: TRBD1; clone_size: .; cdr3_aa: CASSRQGARFYGYTF; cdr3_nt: TGTGCCAGCAGTCGACAGGGGGCGAGATTCTATGGCTACACCTTC
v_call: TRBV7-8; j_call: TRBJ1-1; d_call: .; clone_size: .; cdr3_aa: CASSLRSFSEAFF; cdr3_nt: TGTGCCAGCAGCCTCCGAAGCTTCTCTGAAGCTTTCTTT
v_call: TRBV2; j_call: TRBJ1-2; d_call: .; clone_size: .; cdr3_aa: CASSEGRGYTF; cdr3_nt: TGTGCCAGCAGTGAAGGGAGGGGCTACACCTTC
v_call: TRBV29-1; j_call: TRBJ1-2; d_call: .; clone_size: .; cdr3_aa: CSVRINYGYTF; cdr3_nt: TGCAGCGTTCGTATTAACTATGGCTACACCTTC
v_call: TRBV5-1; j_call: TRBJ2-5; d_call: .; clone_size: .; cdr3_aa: CASSTGRGQETQYF; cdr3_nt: TGCGCCAGCAGTACAGGGCGCGGCCAAGAGACCCAGTACTTC
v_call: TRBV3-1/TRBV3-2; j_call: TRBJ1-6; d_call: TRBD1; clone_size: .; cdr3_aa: CASSPGGQGYSPLHF; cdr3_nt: TGTGCCAGCAGCCCAGGGGGACAGGGCTACTCACCCCTCCACTTT
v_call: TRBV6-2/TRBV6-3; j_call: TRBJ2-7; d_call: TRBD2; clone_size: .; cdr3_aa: CASSGGGSYEQYF; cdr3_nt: TGTGCCAGCAGCGGCGGGGGGTCGTACGAGCAGTACTTC
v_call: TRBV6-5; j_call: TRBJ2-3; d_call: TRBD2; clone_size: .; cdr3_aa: CASRAGGTDTQYF; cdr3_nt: TGTGCCAGCAGGGCGGGGGGCACAGATACGCAGTATTTT
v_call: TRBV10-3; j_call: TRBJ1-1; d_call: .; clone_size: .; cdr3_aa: CAGREGENTEAFF; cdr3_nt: TGTGCCGGACGGGAGGGGGAGAACACTGAAGCTTTCTTT
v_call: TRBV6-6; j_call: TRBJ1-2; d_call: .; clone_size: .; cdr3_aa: CARGGGSDYGYTF; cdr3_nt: TGTGCCCGCGGGGGGGGGTCCGACTATGGCTACACCTTC
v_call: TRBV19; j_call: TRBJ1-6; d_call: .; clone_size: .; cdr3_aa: CASSIQGSNSPLHF; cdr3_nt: TGTGCCAGTAGTATTCAGGGGTCGAATTCACCCCTCCACTTT
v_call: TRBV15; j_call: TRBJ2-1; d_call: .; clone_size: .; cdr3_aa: CATSRERERGGYNEQFF; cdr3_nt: TGTGCCACCAGCAGAGAGAGGGAGAGGGGGGGCTACAATGAGCAGTTCTTC
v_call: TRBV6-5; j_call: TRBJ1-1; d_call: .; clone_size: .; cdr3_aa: CASSYSWLEDTEAFF; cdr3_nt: TGTGCCAGCAGTTACTCTTGGTTGGAGGACACTGAAGCTTTCTTT
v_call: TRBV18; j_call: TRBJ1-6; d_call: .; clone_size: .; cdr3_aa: CASSPGQSSYNSPLHF; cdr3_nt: TGTGCCAGCTCACCAGGACAGAGCTCCTATAATTCACCCCTCCACTTT
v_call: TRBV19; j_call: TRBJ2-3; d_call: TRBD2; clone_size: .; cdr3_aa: CATEDGASGGTDTQYF; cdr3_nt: TGTGCCACTGAAGACGGGGCTAGCGGGGGAACAGATACGCAGTATTTT
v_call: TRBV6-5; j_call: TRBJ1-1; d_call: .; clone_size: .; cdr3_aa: CASSYHRDILAEAFF; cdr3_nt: TGTGCCAGCAGTTACCACCGGGACATCCTCGCTGAAGCTTTCTTT
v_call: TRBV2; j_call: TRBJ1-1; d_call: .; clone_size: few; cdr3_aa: CASTVDPSGTEAFF; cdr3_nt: TGTGCCAGCACCGTGGACCCTTCGGGGACTGAAGCTTTCTTT
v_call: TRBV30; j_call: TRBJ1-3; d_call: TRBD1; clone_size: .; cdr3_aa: CAWSRWDREGNTIYF; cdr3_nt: TGTGCCTGGAGCCGCTGGGACAGAGAAGGAAACACCATATATTTT
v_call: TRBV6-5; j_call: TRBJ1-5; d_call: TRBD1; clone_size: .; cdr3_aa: CASDWDREGQPQHF; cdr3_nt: TGTGCCAGCGATTGGGACAGGGAGGGTCAGCCCCAGCATTTT
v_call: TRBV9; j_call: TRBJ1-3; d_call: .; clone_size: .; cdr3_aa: CASSGQDRTSGNTIYF; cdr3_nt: TGTGCCAGCAGCGGCCAAGACAGAACCTCTGGAAACACCATATATTTT
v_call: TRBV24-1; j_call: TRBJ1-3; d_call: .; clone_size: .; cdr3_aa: CATQGGGNTIYF; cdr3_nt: TGTGCCACCCAGGGTGGTGGAAACACCATATATTTT
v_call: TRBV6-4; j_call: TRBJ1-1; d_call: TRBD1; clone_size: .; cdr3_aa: CASRPGQGGTEAFF; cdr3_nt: TGTGCCAGCAGGCCCGGACAGGGGGGGACTGAAGCTTTCTTT
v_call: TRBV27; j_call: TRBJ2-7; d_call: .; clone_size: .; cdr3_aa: CASSLSAGAYEQYF; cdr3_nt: TGTGCCAGCAGTTTATCGGCGGGGGCTTACGAGCAGTACTTC
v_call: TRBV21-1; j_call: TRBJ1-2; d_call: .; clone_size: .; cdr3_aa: CASSKFRGGEDRPGGYTF; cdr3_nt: TGTGCCAGCAGCAAATTTCGGGGTGGGGAAGACAGGCCGGGTGGCTACACCTTC
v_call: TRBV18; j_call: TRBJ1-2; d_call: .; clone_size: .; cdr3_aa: CASSPTGTYGYTF; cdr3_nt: TGTGCCAGCTCTCCAACAGGGACCTATGGCTACACCTTC
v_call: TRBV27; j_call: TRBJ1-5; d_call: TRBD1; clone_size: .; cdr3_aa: CASSQWTGPKHF; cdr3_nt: TGTGCCAGCAGTCAATGGACAGGCCCCAAGCATTTT
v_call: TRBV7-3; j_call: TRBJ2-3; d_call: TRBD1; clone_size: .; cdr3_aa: CASSADRGTDTQYF; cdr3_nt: TGTGCCAGCAGCGCCGACAGGGGTACAGATACGCAGTATTTT
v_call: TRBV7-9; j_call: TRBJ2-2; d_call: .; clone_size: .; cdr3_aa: CASSFEAGASAGELFF; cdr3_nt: TGTGCCAGCAGCTTTGAGGCAGGGGCTTCAGCCGGGGAGCTGTTTTTT
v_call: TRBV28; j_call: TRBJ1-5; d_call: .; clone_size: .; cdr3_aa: CASSPGWGGQPQHF; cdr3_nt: TGTGCCAGCAGTCCAGGGTGGGGGGGTCAGCCCCAGCATTTT
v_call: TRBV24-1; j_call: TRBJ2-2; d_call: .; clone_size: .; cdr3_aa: CATRGGANTGELFF; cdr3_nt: TGTGCCACCAGGGGCGGGGCGAACACCGGGGAGCTGTTTTTT
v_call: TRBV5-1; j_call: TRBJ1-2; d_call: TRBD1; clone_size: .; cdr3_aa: CASRPETGGSYGYTF; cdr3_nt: TGCGCCAGCAGACCCGAGACAGGGGGTAGTTATGGCTACACCTTC
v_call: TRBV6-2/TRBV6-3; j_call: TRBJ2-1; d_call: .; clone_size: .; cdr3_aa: CASSPLHNEQFF; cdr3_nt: TGTGCCAGCAGTCCCCTACACAATGAGCAGTTCTTC
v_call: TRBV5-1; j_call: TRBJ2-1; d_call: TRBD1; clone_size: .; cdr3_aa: CASSSGQGYNEQFF; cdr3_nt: TGCGCCAGCAGCTCCGGACAGGGGTACAATGAGCAGTTCTTC
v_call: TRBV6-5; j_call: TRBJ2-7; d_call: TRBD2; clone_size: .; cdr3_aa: CASTAGGGYEQYF; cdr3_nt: TGTGCCTCCACTGCGGGGGGCGGGTACGAGCAGTACTTC
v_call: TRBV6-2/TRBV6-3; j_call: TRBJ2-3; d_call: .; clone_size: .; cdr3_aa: CASSYSSGVSTDTQYF; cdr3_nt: TGTGCCAGCAGTTACTCCAGCGGAGTTAGCACAGATACGCAGTATTTT
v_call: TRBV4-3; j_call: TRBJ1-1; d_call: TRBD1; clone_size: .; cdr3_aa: CASSQEWDRVMNTEAFF; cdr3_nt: TGCGCCAGCAGCCAAGAATGGGACAGGGTCATGAACACTGAAGCTTTCTTT
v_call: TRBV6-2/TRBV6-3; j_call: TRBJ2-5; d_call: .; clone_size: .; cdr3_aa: CASSSVWETQYF; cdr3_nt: TGTGCCAGCAGTTCGGTGTGGGAGACCCAGTACTTC
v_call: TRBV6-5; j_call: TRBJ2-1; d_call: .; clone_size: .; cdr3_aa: CASSKTGGDYNEQFF; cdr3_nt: TGTGCCAGCAGTAAAACAGGGGGGGACTACAATGAGCAGTTCTTC
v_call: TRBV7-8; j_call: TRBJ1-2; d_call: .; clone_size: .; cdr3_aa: CASSLGAGTSYGYTF; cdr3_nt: TGTGCCAGCAGCTTAGGCGCGGGGACTTCGTATGGCTACACCTTC
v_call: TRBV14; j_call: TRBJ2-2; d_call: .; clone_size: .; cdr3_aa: CASSQAVAGELFF; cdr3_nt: TGTGCCAGCAGCCAAGCGGTGGCCGGGGAGCTGTTTTTT
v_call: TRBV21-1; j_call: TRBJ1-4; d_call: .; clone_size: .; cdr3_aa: CASREGRTREKLFF; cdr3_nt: TGTGCCAGCCGCGAGGGTCGTACGCGTGAAAAACTGTTTTTT
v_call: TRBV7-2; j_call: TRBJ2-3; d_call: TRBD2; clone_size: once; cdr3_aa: CASSLFFAGGLVSDTQYF; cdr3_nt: TGTGCCAGCAGCTTGTTTTTTGCGGGGGGATTGGTATCAGATACGCAGTATTTT
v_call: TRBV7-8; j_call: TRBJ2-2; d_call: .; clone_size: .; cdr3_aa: CASSLAARNTGELFF; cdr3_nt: TGTGCCAGCAGCTTAGCGGCACGGAACACCGGGGAGCTGTTTTTT
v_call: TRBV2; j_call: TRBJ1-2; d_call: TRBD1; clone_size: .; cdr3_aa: CASSLDRGGTYGYTF; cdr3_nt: TGTGCCAGCAGCCTCGACAGGGGAGGAACCTATGGCTACACCTTC
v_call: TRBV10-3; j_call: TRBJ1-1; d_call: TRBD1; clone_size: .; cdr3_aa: CAMGQVRTEAFF; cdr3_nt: TGTGCCATGGGACAGGTTAGGACTGAAGCTTTCTTT
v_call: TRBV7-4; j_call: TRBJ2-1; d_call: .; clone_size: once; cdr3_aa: CASSLESQAPAYNEQFF; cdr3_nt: TGTGCCAGCAGCTTAGAATCCCAGGCCCCGGCCTACAATGAGCAGTTCTTC
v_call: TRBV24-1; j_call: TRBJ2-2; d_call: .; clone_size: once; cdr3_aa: CATSDLRFGGNTGELFF; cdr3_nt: TGTGCCACCAGTGATTTGCGGTTCGGGGGGAACACCGGGGAGCTGTTTTTT
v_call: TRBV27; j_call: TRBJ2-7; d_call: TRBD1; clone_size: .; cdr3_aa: CASSLSGTGVPYEQYF; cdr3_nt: TGTGCCAGCAGTTTATCCGGGACAGGGGTCCCCTACGAGCAGTACTTC
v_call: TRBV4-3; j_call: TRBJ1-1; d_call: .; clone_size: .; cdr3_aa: CASSQDRDTGAFF; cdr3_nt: TGCGCCAGCAGCCAAGATCGGGATACGGGAGCTTTCTTT
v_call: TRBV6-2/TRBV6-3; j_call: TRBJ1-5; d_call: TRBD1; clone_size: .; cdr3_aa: CASSWLRDRDQPQHF; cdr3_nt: TGTGCCAGCAGTTGGTTAAGGGACAGGGATCAGCCCCAGCATTTT
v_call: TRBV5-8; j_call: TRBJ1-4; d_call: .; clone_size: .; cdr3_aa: CASNHGRTVTSTNEKLFF; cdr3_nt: TGTGCCAGCAACCATGGAAGGACAGTCACTTCAACTAATGAAAAACTGTTTTTT